Presented here are 7 T cell receptor beta chains from one specimen sequenced in a study of vaccination and CD4 T cells after COVID-19. Indicated treatment: approximately nine-day PBMC culture with coronavirus spike peptide pools or control peptides (ViraFEST assay). CD4+ T cells that had been cultured provided DNA sequenced with the Oncomine TCR Beta short-read assay. Each CDR3 protein gets one entry after TCRdb re-called the PCR reads with MiXCR. This table has 8,000 or so distinct CDR3 sequences, 20% to 25% appearing once. Their antigens remain unidentified. The sample in question was CD4+ T cells from blood, cultured in vitro, obtained after SARS-CoV-2 vaccination. The receptors here all came from a human donor who had recovered from COVID-19.

The chain recombines TRBV7-3 with TRBJ2-6; D is unclear. The CDR3 totals 15 residues. Germline V gene data show CDR1 as SGHTA and CDR2 as FQGTGA. V was trimmed by 3 bases and J by 1 base, leaving 7 bases between them. In DNA, the CDR3 is TGTGCCAGCAGCTTTTTCGGATCTGGGGCCAACGTCCTGACTTTC. Translating gives CASSFFGSGANVLTF.

This clonotype was detected a few times. The V call is TRBV24-1, the J call TRBJ1-2; the match to TRBD1 covers 9 bases. V lost 3 bases and J lost 3; bases outside the gene matches: 4. The CDR3 totals 15 residues. Per the germline V gene, CDR1 is KGHDR and CDR2 is SFDVKD. The CDR3 DNA sequence: TGTGCCACCAGTGATCCAACAGGGGGCGACTATGGCTACACCTTC. Amino acids: CATSDPTGGDYGYTF.

V and J are TRBV7-3 and TRBJ2-3; TRBD1 matches 7 bases. The V gene's germline CDR1 is SGHTA and CDR2 FQGTGA. V lost 0 bases, J lost 4 bases, and 7 bases stayed unmatched. There are 16 residues in the CDR3. CDR3 region: CASSLTDRLGSDTQYF. The CDR3 bases are TGTGCCAGCAGCTTAACGGACAGGCTGGGTTCAGATACGCAGTATTTT.

This clonotype turned up a few times. As DNA, the CDR3 is TGCAGTGTTTTGAAGAACACTGAAGCTTTCTTT. As protein: CSVLKNTEAFF. V is TRBV20-1 and J is TRBJ1-1, with unresolved D. Germline loops: CDR1 DFQATT, CDR2 SNEGSKA (reference sequence). V was pared by 7 bases and J by 1 base, with 7 bases between. The CDR3 totals 11 residues.

This clonotype has only a few counts. The genes are TRBV10-3 and TRBJ1-2; D not resolved. The germline V gene encodes CDR1 ENHRY and CDR2 SYGVKD. The CDR3 loop spans 14 amino acids. Trimming cost V 2 bases and J 8 bases, with 15 bases left between them. CDR3 bases: TGTGCCATCAGTGAGATACGGGGTGCGTGGGGCTACACCTTC. It specifies CAISEIRGAWGYTF.

This clonotype was recorded a few times. The chain uses TRBV18 and TRBJ2-7; D is possibly TRBD1 (7 bases). Germline CDR1 and CDR2: KGHSH and LQKENI. V lost 4 bases and J 5 bases, leaving 15 bases between the germline ends. The CDR3 is made up of 14 amino acids. CDR3: CASSLTEGAHEQYF. The CDR3 DNA follows: TGTGCCAGCTCACTTACGGAGGGGGCCCACGAGCAGTACTTC.

This clonotype was seen once. This chain joins TRBV27 and TRBJ2-2; D not resolved. Germline V lookup: CDR1 MNHEY, CDR2 SMNVEV (reference sequence). The CDR3 has 15 residues. V gave up 5 bases and J gave up 4 bases, with 14 bases separating them. The CDR3 nucleotides are TGTGCCAGCAGTAGGTCGCCGGTGGCCACCGGGGAGCTGTTTTTT. It codes for CASSRSPVATGELFF.